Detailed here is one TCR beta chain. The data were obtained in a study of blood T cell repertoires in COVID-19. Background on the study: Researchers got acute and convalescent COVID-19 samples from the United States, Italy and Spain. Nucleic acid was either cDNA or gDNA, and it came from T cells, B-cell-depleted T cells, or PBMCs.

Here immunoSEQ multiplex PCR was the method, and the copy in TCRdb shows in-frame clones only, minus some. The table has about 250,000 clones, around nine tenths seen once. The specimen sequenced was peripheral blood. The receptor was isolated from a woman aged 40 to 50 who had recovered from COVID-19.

CDR3 loop: CASSLGQVSYGYTF. Written as DNA, the CDR3 is TGCGCCAGCAGCTTGGGACAAGTTTCCTATGGCTACACCTTC. The V and J genes are TRBV5-1 and TRBJ1-2; no definite D call. Per germline, CDR1 SGHRS and CDR2 YFSETQ. CDR3 length equals 14 residues. Trimming removed 0 bases at V and 4 bases at J, with 10 bases between.